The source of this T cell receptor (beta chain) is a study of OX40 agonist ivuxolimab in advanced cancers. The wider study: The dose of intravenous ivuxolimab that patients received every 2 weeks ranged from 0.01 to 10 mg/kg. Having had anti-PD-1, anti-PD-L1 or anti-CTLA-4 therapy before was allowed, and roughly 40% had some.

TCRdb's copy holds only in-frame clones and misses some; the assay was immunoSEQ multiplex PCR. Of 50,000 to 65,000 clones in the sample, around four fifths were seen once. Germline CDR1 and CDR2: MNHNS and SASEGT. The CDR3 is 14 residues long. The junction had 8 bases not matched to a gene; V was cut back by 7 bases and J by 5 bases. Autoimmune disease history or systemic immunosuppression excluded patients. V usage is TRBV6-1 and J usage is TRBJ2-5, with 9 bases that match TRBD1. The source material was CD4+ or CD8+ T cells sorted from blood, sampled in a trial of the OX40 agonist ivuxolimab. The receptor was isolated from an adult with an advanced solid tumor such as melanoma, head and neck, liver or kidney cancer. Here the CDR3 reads CASTSGTGRETQYF. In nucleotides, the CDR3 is TGTGCCAGCACTTCCGGGACAGGGAGGGAGACCCAGTACTTC.